This passage covers 26 T cell receptor beta chains from one sample sequenced in a study of tumor-infiltrating lymphocytes in primary liver carcinoma (TCRdb year 2017). Blood RNA was extracted from unsorted whole blood with TRIzol reagent; germline DNA came from the DNeasy Blood & Tissue kit. The instrument was an Illumina HiSeq 2500. Using a constant-region primer and ProtoScript II reverse transcriptase, TCRbeta-specific cDNA was reverse-transcribed from around 500 ng total RNA. TCRbeta libraries were built with three nested multiplex PCR rounds, a slightly modified ARM-PCR procedure. The first two PCR rounds used multiplex TRBV1-TRBV30 forward primers with a Cbeta reverse primer, each for roughly 11 cycles. TCRdb applied fastp at Q25 and MiXCR to the public reads, then kept only in-frame beta chains. One record per CDR3 amino acid sequence lists the most common genes and DNA. For this sample the table gives some 320,000 distinct CDR3 sequences, of which 65% were detected only once. Roughly 8.9% of the sample is in the top ten clones.

The sequencing input was peripheral blood. These TCRs come from a middle-aged man with primary liver carcinoma and hepatitis B virus infection.

Comments on this clonotype: This may stem from a read error, because a much larger clone lies one nucleotide away. The V call is TRBV6-2 or TRBV6-3, the J call TRBJ2-3, with D possibly TRBD1 on 5 matching bases. The J call is doubtful: the DNA matches TRBJ1-5 better. The germline V gene encodes CDR1 MNHEY and CDR2 SVGEGT. The CDR3 length is 18 residues. The CDR3 protein is CASSYSAPRVGDADTQHF. The CDR3 DNA reads TGTGCCAGCAGTTACTCGGCCCCGAGGGTCGGGGACGCAGATACGCAGCATTTT.

The V and J genes are TRBV11-2 and TRBJ2-7; unclear D gene. Per the germline V gene, CDR1 is SGHAT and CDR2 is FQNNGV. The ends were cut back, 3 bases at V and 3 bases at J, with 9 bases in the middle. The CDR3 has 13 residues. The CDR3 nucleotides read TGTGCCAGCAGCTTTTCCCGAGGCTACGAGCAGTACTTC. Protein sequence: CASSFSRGYEQYF.

The table lists this clonotype with many counts. The chain combines TRBV14 with TRBJ2-1, with D possibly matching TRBD2 (7 bases). With 4 bases removed from V and 15 bases from J, the gap between germline ends came to 16 bases. The CDR3 is 12 amino acids. Germline CDR1 reads SGHDN; CDR2 reads FVKESK. CDR3 sequence: CASSPSGGSRFF. The CDR3 nucleotides are TGTGCCAGCAGCCCCTCGGGGGGCAGTCGGTTCTTC. Combining the CDR3 with reference TRBV14 and TRBJ2-1 gives the whole variable domain EAGVTQFPSHSVIEKGQTVTLRCDPISGHDNLYWYRRVMGKEIKFLLHFVKESKQDESGMPNNRFLAERTGGTYSTLKVQPAELEDSGVYFCASSPSGGSRFFGPGTRLTVL.

The V call is TRBV10-3, the J call TRBJ1-6; possible D gene TRBD1, 6 bases. The CDR3 loop spans 13 amino acids. Germline loops: CDR1 ENHRY, CDR2 SYGVKD. V lost 6 bases and J 7 bases, leaving 10 bases between the germline ends. The CDR3 region has the DNA TGTGCCATCAGGGAAGGACAGAATTCACCCCTCCACTTT. It codes for CAIREGQNSPLHF.

In regard to this clonotype: A much larger clone differs by one base, so this may be a read error. The J gene is TRBJ2-1, the V gene TRBV4-1, with TRBD2 matching over 14 bases. CDR1 and CDR2 (germline): MGHRA, YSYEKL. After removal of 4 bases from V and 0 bases from J, the junction contained 8 bases not matched to a gene. The CDR3 contains 19 residues. The CDR3 coding sequence is TGCGCCAGCAGCCGCCTGCAAGGGACTAGCGGGGGCTCCTACAATGAGCAGTTCTTC. The encoded protein is CASSRLQGTSGGSYNEQFF.

The chain uses TRBV29-1 and TRBJ2-7; 7 bases match TRBD1. This CDR3 is 13 amino acids long. Germline values: CDR1 SQVTM, CDR2 ANQGSEA. With 6 bases clipped from V and 3 bases from J, the junction kept 8 bases outside the gene matches. Here the CDR3 DNA reads TGCAGCGTAGGGGACAGTTTTAACTACGAGCAGTACTTC. Its translation: CSVGDSFNYEQYF.

Comments on this clonotype: A single base separates this from a much larger clone, so it may be a read error. V gene TRBV6-6 combines with J gene TRBJ1-4; TRBD1 aligns across 8 bases. The CDR3 has 12 amino acids. V dropped 6 bases and J dropped 7; count of bases not matched to a gene: 1. CDR1 MNHNY and CDR2 SVGAGI come from the germline V gene (reference sequence). The CDR3 reads CASRQGVEKLFF. CDR3 nucleotides: TGTGCCAGCAGACAGGGGGTTGAAAAACTGTTTTTT.

The CDR3 loop is CAWSALAGPGEQFF. As DNA, the CDR3 is TGTGCCTGGAGTGCGCTAGCGGGACCGGGAGAGCAGTTCTTC. The chain has TRBV30 and TRBJ2-1; 9 nucleotides match TRBD2. Germline CDR1 is GTSNPN and CDR2 is SVGIG (reference sequence). The CDR3 totals 14 residues. After removal of 1 base from V and 10 bases from J, the junction contained 8 bases not matched to a gene. Looking up the rest from reference TRBV30 and TRBJ2-1 gives the full variable domain: SQTIHQWPATLVQPVGSPLSLECTVEGTSNPNLYWYRQAAGRGLQLLFYSVGIGQISSEVPQNLSASRPQDRQFILSSKKLLLSDSGFYLCAWSALAGPGEQFFGPGTRLTVL.

This clonotype was seen many times. The chain uses TRBV6-2 or TRBV6-3 and TRBJ2-5; a possible D gene is TRBD1 (6 bases). This CDR3 is 14 amino acids long. Germline assignment: CDR1 MNHEY and CDR2 SVGEGT. V lost 6 bases, J lost 2 bases, and 13 bases lay in between. CDR3 loop: CASRGSDRQETQYF. CDR3 nucleotides: TGTGCCAGCAGGGGGTCGGACAGACAAGAGACCCAGTACTTC.

This clonotype was counted at least ten times. The V call is TRBV29-1, the J call TRBJ2-3, with D uncertain. The germline V gene has CDR1 SQVTM and CDR2 ANQGSEA. Trimming removed 5 bases at V and 4 bases at J, with 10 bases between. This CDR3 contains 12 residues. The CDR3 sequence is CSVSRVADTQYF. The CDR3 DNA reads as TGCAGCGTTTCCCGGGTGGCAGATACGCAGTATTTT.

This rearrangement joins TRBV4-1 to TRBJ1-5; TRBD1 matches at 7 bases. CDR3 length: 22 residues. The V gene end was trimmed by 4 bases and the J gene end by 3 bases; junction bases not matched to a gene: 27. Germline V CDR1 and CDR2: MGHRA, YSYEKL. CDR3 amino acids: CASSPHPSVSKAGTAYNQPQHF. The CDR3 nucleotides are TGCGCCAGCAGCCCTCATCCCTCCGTTTCAAAGGCCGGGACAGCGTACAATCAGCCCCAGCATTTT.

With respect to this clonotype: This may be a read error: a much more frequent sequence differs by one nucleotide. The rearrangement links TRBV29-1 to TRBJ1-2; D possibly corresponds to TRBD1 (5 bases). The CDR3 covers 13 residues. CDR1 and CDR2 from the germline V gene are SQVTM and ANQGSEA. The chain's CDR3 is CRVHPGLSVGYTF. In DNA, the CDR3 is TGCAGGGTTCACCCGGGACTTTCTGTTGGCTACACCTTC. Together with reference TRBV29-1 and TRBJ1-2, the CDR3 gives the full variable domain: SAVISQKPSRDICQRGTSLTIQCQVDSQVTMMFWYRQQPGQSLTLIATANQGSEATYESGFVIDKFPISRPNLTFSTLTVSNMSPEDSSIYLCRVHPGLSVGYTFGSGTRLTVV.

The V and J genes are TRBV29-1 and TRBJ2-2; 10 bases align to TRBD2. Trimming removed 2 bases from V and 3 bases from J; junction bases left unmatched: 6. CDR3 size: 16 residues. Looked up from germline, CDR1 is SQVTM and CDR2 is ANQGSEA. The CDR3 loop is CSVERGAGGDTGELFF. The CDR3 nucleotides are TGCAGCGTTGAAAGGGGAGCGGGAGGGGACACCGGGGAGCTGTTTTTT.

With respect to this clonotype: One base away lies a much larger clone, so this may be a sequencing read error. A read error is likely, as this CDR3 ends without the conserved phenylalanine or tryptophan. The genes are TRBV30 and TRBJ1-3; D call uncertain. V dropped 2 bases and J dropped 3 bases, with 8 bases sitting between them. The CDR3 has 13 residues. Germline-derived CDR1 and CDR2 are GTSNPN and SVGIG (reference sequence). The chain's CDR3 is CAWSSNGGNTIYS. CDR3 DNA: TGTGCCTGGAGTAGCAACGGTGGAAACACCATATATTCT.

This clonotype was recorded once. CDR3 sequence reads: CASSFLGGDTQYF. CDR3 DNA sequence: TGCGCCAGCAGTTTCCTAGGGGGAGATACGCAGTATTTT. This rearrangement joins TRBV5-1 to TRBJ2-3, with D perhaps matching TRBD1 (6 bases). This CDR3 has 13 residues. The ends were cut back, 5 bases at V and 5 bases at J, with 12 bases in the middle. The germline V gene has CDR1 SGHRS and CDR2 YFSETQ.

This clonotype was observed at least ten times. The J gene is TRBJ2-3, the V gene TRBV10-3; D is perhaps TRBD1 (6 bases). This CDR3 is 14 amino acids long. V was pared by 7 bases and J by 2 bases, with 13 bases between. Germline V gene sequence: CDR1 ENHRY, CDR2 SYGVKD. The CDR3 sequence is CAITQQGNTDTQYF. CDR3 in DNA: TGTGCCATCACCCAACAGGGCAACACAGATACGCAGTATTTT.

This clonotype was picked up a small number of times. The junction departs from germline at one end; a sequencing error may be responsible. The rearrangement joins TRBV11-2 to TRBJ2-5; D remains ambiguous. Germline-derived CDR1 and CDR2 are SGHAT and FQNNGV. The CDR3 length is 16 residues. For the CDR3, the DNA is TGTGCCGGCAGCCCCCCCCGTGCGGCGGCTCAAGAGACCCAGTACTTC. Its translation is CAGSPPRAAAQETQYF.

The chain combines TRBV28 with TRBJ2-1; TRBD2 aligns across 8 bases. Losses at the gene ends were 6 bases for V and 8 bases for J; bases not matched to a gene: 9. Germline CDR1 and CDR2: MDHEN and SYDVKM. The CDR3 length is 14 residues. The CDR3 reads CASSTGTRVDEQFF. In nucleotides, the CDR3 is TGTGCCAGCAGCACCGGGACTAGGGTCGATGAGCAGTTCTTC.

This clonotype turned up a few times. V gene TRBV7-9 combines with J gene TRBJ1-2; D unresolved. CDR3 length equals 15 residues. The V end was cut by 0 bases, the J end by 0 bases, with 8 bases between. The germline gives CDR1 SEHNR, CDR2 FQNEAQ (reference sequence). The CDR3 protein is CASSLASGTNYGYTF. The DNA of the CDR3 is TGTGCCAGCAGCTTAGCGTCCGGGACTAACTATGGCTACACCTTC.

The V gene is TRBV28, the J gene TRBJ2-1; TRBD2 agrees at 13 bases. V trimming: 5 bases; J trimming: 9 bases; junction bases outside the gene matches: 10. CDR3 length equals 16 residues. CDR1 is MDHEN, CDR2 SYDVKM, per germline. CDR3 loop: CASSTSGRAYRGEQFF. The CDR3 DNA follows: TGTGCCAGCAGTACTAGCGGGAGGGCCTACCGGGGTGAGCAGTTCTTC.

Concerning this clonotype: The junction departs from the called germline gene at one end, perhaps through a read error. The chain links TRBV12-3 or TRBV12-4 to TRBJ2-3, with D perhaps TRBD2 (7 bases). The CDR3 totals 15 residues. CDR3 sequence: CANSLVGGPSDTQYF. CDR3 in DNA: TGTGCCAACAGTTTAGTGGGGGGGCCGTCAGATACGCAGTATTTT.

This clonotype was detected many times. The chain uses TRBV6-1 and TRBJ2-1, with 9 bases lining up with TRBD2. V lost 2 bases, J lost 8 bases, and 13 bases stayed unmatched. Germline V lookup: CDR1 MNHNS, CDR2 SASEGT. The CDR3 is 17 residues long. The CDR3 spells CASSERIAGVIRDEQFF. CDR3 nucleotide sequence: TGTGCCAGCAGTGAACGCATAGCGGGAGTGATTAGAGATGAGCAGTTCTTC.

This clonotype was counted a few times. CDR3 DNA: TGCGCCAGCAGCCCAAAGTGGGGGGGAGGGTACTATGAGCAGTACTTC. Protein: CASSPKWGGGYYEQYF. The chain employs TRBV4-3 and TRBJ2-7; 7 bases match TRBD2. The CDR3 runs to 16 residues. Germline lookup yields CDR1 LGHNA and CDR2 YSLEER. V lost 4 bases to trimming and J lost 7 bases; unmatched junction nucleotides: 16.

Details on this clonotype: Being one base from a much bigger clone, this may be a read error. The V call is TRBV11-2, the J call TRBJ2-5; 8 positions agree with TRBD1. The length of the CDR3 is 16 residues. Germline V gene lookup returns CDR1 SGHAT and CDR2 FQNNGV. The CDR3, as DNA: TGTGCCAGCAGCTCCCCCAGGGGGCTAGTAGGGGAGACCCAGTGCTTC. Translating gives CASSSPRGLVGETQCF.

This clonotype appeared many times. This chain joins TRBV4-3 and TRBJ1-5; tentative D call: TRBD1 (6 bases). Germline V lookup: CDR1 LGHNA, CDR2 YSLEER. Trimming took off 3 bases at V and 0 bases at J, with 9 bases between the two ends. The CDR3 runs to 15 residues. The CDR3 sequence is CASSHDRNSNQPQHF. DNA for the CDR3: TGCGCCAGCAGCCACGACAGGAATAGCAATCAGCCCCAGCATTTT.

With regard to this clonotype: A much larger clone lies a single base off, so this may be a read error. This rearrangement joins TRBV12-3 or TRBV12-4 to TRBJ2-2; 11 nucleotides agree with TRBD2. The CDR3 extends over 16 amino acids. The chain's CDR3 is CACSKGLAVNTGELFF. CDR3 DNA sequence: TGTGCCTGCAGTAAGGGACTAGCGGTTAACACCGGGGAGCTGTTTTTT.